This entry lists 23 T cell receptor beta chains sequenced from one sample in a study of T cell changes during pregnancy in multiple sclerosis. Profiled with immunoSEQ multiplex PCR; TCRdb holds only in-frame clones, not every one. The top ten hold approximately 2.6% of the sample, which has some 87,000 clones, almost 95% seen once. Sequencing was performed on peripheral blood, taken in the first trimester of pregnancy. These receptor sequences come from a female donor with multiple sclerosis, enrolled in a pregnancy study.

The chain is built from TRBV19 and TRBJ1-3, with D hard to call. The CDR3 runs to 14 residues. V shed 4 bases and J shed 0 bases, with 7 bases lying between them. CDR1 is LNHDA and CDR2 is SQIVND in the germline V gene (reference sequence). The CDR3 here is CASSTSVSGNTIYF. DNA of the CDR3: TGTGCCAGTAGTACGTCGGTCTCTGGAAACACCATATATTTT.

CDR3: CASSEWGGDTEAFF. The CDR3 coding sequence is TGTGCCAGCAGTGAATGGGGCGGGGACACTGAAGCTTTCTTT. The chain employs TRBV2 and TRBJ1-1, with D possibly TRBD1 on 5 matching bases. This CDR3 has 14 residues. With 2 bases removed from V and 3 bases from J, the gap between germline ends came to 10 bases. CDR1 SNHLY and CDR2 FYNNEI come from the germline V gene.

V and J are TRBV6-5 and TRBJ1-1; possibly TRBD1 for D (6 bases). CDR3 length: 12 residues. Germline CDR1 reads MNHEY; CDR2 reads SVGAGI. The ends were cut back, 5 bases at V and 4 bases at J, with 8 bases in the middle. CDR3 coding DNA: TGTGCCAGCAGTCAGGGGTTCACTGAAGCTTTCTTT. This gives the protein CASSQGFTEAFF.

The chain combines TRBV28 with TRBJ2-7, with D possibly matching TRBD2 (6 bases). Germline V gives CDR1 MDHEN, CDR2 SYDVKM. CDR3 length: 14 residues. V was trimmed by 5 bases and J by 4 bases, leaving 15 bases between them. CDR3 amino acids: CASSLPVGRYEQYF. The CDR3 DNA sequence: TGTGCCAGCAGTCTCCCAGTGGGGAGGTACGAGCAGTACTTC. The complete variable domain, with remaining parts taken from reference TRBV28 and TRBJ2-7, reads DVKVTQSSRYLVKRTGEKVFLECVQDMDHENMFWYRQDPGLGLRLIYFSYDVKMKEKGDIPEGYSVSREKKERFSLILESASTNQTSMYLCASSLPVGRYEQYFGPGTRLTVT.

This chain connects TRBV11-2 to TRBJ1-2; D is unclear. CDR3 length: 14 amino acids. CDR1 and CDR2 from the germline V gene are SGHAT and FQNNGV. V shed 0 bases and J shed 7 bases, with 12 bases lying between them. The CDR3 protein is CASSLEIPQAGYTF. CDR3 nucleotide sequence: TGTGCCAGCAGCTTAGAAATCCCCCAAGCTGGCTACACCTTC.

The chain recombines TRBV5-4 with TRBJ2-1; 11 bases are shared with TRBD2. The CDR3 extends over 17 amino acids. V dropped 2 bases and J dropped 6; count of bases not matched to a gene: 10. The germline gives CDR1 SGHNT, CDR2 YYREEE (reference sequence). CDR3 loop: CASSFRLAGGPGNEQFF. CDR3 sequence (DNA): TGTGCCAGCAGCTTTCGTTTAGCGGGAGGGCCCGGCAATGAGCAGTTCTTC.

The CDR3 DNA sequence: TGTGCCAGCAGTGATTGGCCTAGCGGGAGCTCCTACGAGCAGTACTTC. Amino acid sequence: CASSDWPSGSSYEQYF. The V gene is TRBV2, the J gene TRBJ2-7; 10 bases are a match to TRBD2. With 3 bases clipped from V and 0 bases from J, the junction kept 5 bases outside the gene matches. The CDR3 loop spans 16 amino acids. The germline gives CDR1 SNHLY, CDR2 FYNNEI.

The chain employs TRBV7-2 and TRBJ2-7; 10 nucleotides align to TRBD1. The V gene end was trimmed by 5 bases and the J gene end by 6 bases; junction bases not matched to a gene: 16. Looked up from germline, CDR1 is SGHTA and CDR2 is FQGNSA. CDR3 length: 17 residues. The CDR3 here is CASSQSVDRGRGGEQYF. CDR3 DNA: TGTGCCAGCAGCCAAAGCGTCGACAGGGGGCGAGGTGGCGAGCAGTACTTC.

The V and J genes are TRBV21-1 and TRBJ2-3; the table's TRBD2 call for D was not verified on the DNA. TRBV21-1 has pseudogene status. The length of the CDR3 is 16 residues. CDR3 sequence reads: CASSPPERTSTDTQYF. The CDR3 DNA follows: TGTGCCAGCAGCCCCCCAGAGCGGACTAGCACAGATACGCAGTATTTT.

The chain couples TRBV7-9 to TRBJ2-6, with D perhaps TRBD2 (7 bases). V was pared by 6 bases and J by 0 bases, with 21 bases between. Germline CDR1 SEHNR, CDR2 FQNEAQ (reference sequence). The CDR3 consists of 19 residues. CDR3 DNA sequence: TGTGCCAGCAGGTCCCCTGGGGCGGGGGCCTCCTCTGGGGCCAACGTCCTGACTTTC. Amino acid sequence: CASRSPGAGASSGANVLTF.

This CDR3 is CASSLDRATYNEQFF. The CDR3 nucleotides read TGTGCCAGTAGTTTGGACAGGGCCACTTACAATGAGCAGTTCTTC. The chain joins TRBV19 to TRBJ2-1; 8 bases map to TRBD1. Germline CDR1 reads LNHDA; CDR2 reads SQIVND (reference sequence). The CDR3 spans 15 residues. The trim removed 5 bases at V and 4 bases at J, leaving 7 bases unmatched.

The chain couples TRBV27 to TRBJ1-1, with TRBD1 identical over 7 bases. Germline lookup yields CDR1 MNHEY and CDR2 SMNVEV (reference sequence). V was pared by 5 bases and J by 4 bases, with 10 bases of the junction left unmatched. This CDR3 contains 15 residues. In DNA, the CDR3 is TGTGCCAGCAGTCCCTATACAGGGGATACCACTGAAGCTTTCTTT. Amino acids: CASSPYTGDTTEAFF.

The J gene is TRBJ2-7, the V gene TRBV4-2; a possible D gene is TRBD2 (5 bases). This CDR3 is built from 16 residues. The germline V gene has CDR1 LGHNA and CDR2 YNFKEQ. Trimming stripped 0 bases from V and 0 bases from J, with 12 bases between. CDR3 DNA: TGTGCCAGCAGCCAAGAGTCAAGCGGCCGCTCCTACGAGCAGTACTTC. It translates to CASSQESSGRSYEQYF.

V usage is TRBV7-9 and J usage is TRBJ2-5; 8 nucleotides line up with TRBD1. Germline CDR1 reads SEHNR; CDR2 reads FQNEAQ (reference sequence). The CDR3 runs to 14 residues. V lost 3 bases and J lost 4; bases outside the gene matches: 4. DNA for the CDR3: TGTGCCAGCAGCTTCAGGGGGCATATAGAGACCCAGTACTTC. It specifies CASSFRGHIETQYF.

This rearrangement joins TRBV18 to TRBJ1-5, with 7 bases aligning to TRBD1. Germline V lookup: CDR1 KGHSH, CDR2 LQKENI. V shed 3 bases, J shed 9 bases, and the junction held 8 bases outside the gene matches. The CDR3 is made up of 14 amino acids. CDR3 sequence reads: CASSPGDSPGPQHF. The CDR3 DNA is TGTGCCAGCTCACCCGGGGACAGTCCAGGGCCCCAGCATTTT.

The rearrangement joins TRBV28 to TRBJ1-2, with D possibly being TRBD1 (6 bases). The germline V and J ends were trimmed by 2 bases and 6 bases, with 10 bases remaining between them. The germline V gene has CDR1 MDHEN and CDR2 SYDVKM. The CDR3 is 13 amino acids. CDR3 sequence (DNA): TGTGCCAGCAGTTTAGGGGGCGCCAATGGCTACACCTTC. It is translated as CASSLGGANGYTF.

On this clone: The junction differs from germline at one of its ends, possibly a read error. The chain joins TRBV18 to TRBJ2-7; 10 bases align to TRBD2. The CDR3 extends over 11 amino acids. Germline V CDR1 and CDR2: KGHSH, LQKENI. The DNA of the CDR3 is TGTGCCAGCCCCTTTTCCGGGACTAGCGACTTC. Its translation is CASPFSGTSDF.

Many counts were recorded for this clone. This chain joins TRBV30 and TRBJ1-2; 8 bases map to TRBD1. The germline V gene encodes CDR1 GTSNPN and CDR2 SVGIG (reference sequence). The CDR3 is made up of 12 amino acids. J was trimmed by 9 bases and V by 2 bases; bases with no gene match: 5. The CDR3 is CAWSLDRGSYTF. The CDR3 region has the DNA TGTGCCTGGAGTCTCGACAGGGGAAGCTACACCTTC. Based on the CDR3 plus reference TRBV30 and TRBJ1-2, the full variable domain is SQTIHQWPATLVQPVGSPLSLECTVEGTSNPNLYWYRQAAGRGLQLLFYSVGIGQISSEVPQNLSASRPQDRQFILSSKKLLLSDSGFYLCAWSLDRGSYTFGSGTRLTVV.

This chain connects TRBV6-6 to TRBJ1-3; D is undetermined. Trimming took off 5 bases at V and 4 bases at J, with 12 bases between the two ends. There are 14 residues in the CDR3. Germline CDR1 reads MNHNY; CDR2 reads SVGAGI (reference sequence). CDR3 bases: TGTGCCAGCAGTCCCCCCGGGGTCGGAAACACCATATATTTT. Protein product: CASSPPGVGNTIYF.

This sequence joins TRBV29-1 and TRBJ2-3; perhaps TRBD1 as D (5 bases). The CDR3 totals 12 residues. V was pared by 8 bases and J by 1 base, with 10 bases between. Germline lookup yields CDR1 SQVTM and CDR2 ANQGSEA. CDR3 loop: CSTLQGTDTQYF. CDR3 nucleotides: TGCAGCACCCTACAGGGCACAGATACGCAGTATTTT.

The chain recombines TRBV9 with TRBJ2-7, with 7 bases aligning to TRBD2. In germline, CDR1 is SGDLS, CDR2 YYNGEE. Trimming took 0 bases from V and 3 from J; bases not matched to a gene: 6. The CDR3 runs 15 residues. CDR3 amino acids: CASSVGEGGFYEQYF. The CDR3, as DNA: TGTGCCAGCAGCGTAGGAGAGGGAGGGTTCTACGAGCAGTACTTC.

The chain links TRBV27 to TRBJ2-7, with D possibly being TRBD2 (7 bases). The V end lost 3 bases, the J end lost 6 bases, and 21 bases lay between the germline ends. Germline CDR1 is MNHEY and CDR2 is SMNVEV (reference sequence). This CDR3 comprises 16 residues. The CDR3 sequence: CASSFNGGGGPREQYF. CDR3 nucleotide sequence: TGTGCCAGCAGTTTTAATGGGGGAGGGGGTCCTCGCGAGCAGTACTTC.

This clone was counted between two and nine times. The identical CDR3 is also encoded by other nucleotide sequences in the sample. The V gene is TRBV5-1, the J gene TRBJ2-5; D is possibly TRBD1 (6 bases). The CDR3 is 14 residues long. Deletions cut 0 bases from V and 1 base from J, with 7 bases between. Germline V gene lookup returns CDR1 SGHRS and CDR2 YFSETQ. CDR3 protein: CASSLAGAQETQYF. CDR3 DNA sequence: TGCGCCAGCAGCTTGGCAGGGGCCCAAGAGACCCAGTACTTC.